This T cell receptor (beta chain) was sequenced for a study of identical twins. TCRdb processed the 5' RACE reads anew with MiXCR; each CDR3 protein has one entry. The sample carries fewer than 450,000 distinct CDR3 sequences, around 9.7% recorded once. Losses at the gene ends were 4 bases for V and 3 bases for J; bases not matched to a gene: 15. The CDR3 is 17 residues long. Looked up from germline, CDR1 is SGHTA and CDR2 is FQGNSA. This clonotype was picked up many times. This receptor was taken from a woman in her 50s in good health. This chain links TRBV7-2 with TRBJ2-7, with TRBD1 matching over 7 bases. Sequenced sample: naive T cells sorted from blood. The CDR3 protein is CASSSDRVPQEGYEQYF. DNA for the CDR3: TGTGCCAGCAGCTCTGACAGGGTACCCCAAGAAGGCTACGAGCAGTACTTC.